These 21 T cell receptor beta chains were sequenced from one sample in a study of T cell responses to AZD1222 COVID-19 vaccine. Sequencing was performed with immunoSEQ multiplex PCR; in TCRdb, only in-frame clones are kept and a portion is missing. The sample includes fewer than 200,000 clones, almost 90% of them seen just once. The material was peripheral blood, obtained 28 days after the second AZD1222 dose. The receptors shown here come from an adult who received the AZD1222 COVID-19 vaccine.

The sample holds one count of this clone. The V and J genes are TRBV30 and TRBJ1-6, with D uncertain. CDR3 length equals 14 residues. V lost 3 bases to trimming and J lost 5 bases, with 11 bases between them. Per the germline V gene, CDR1 is GTSNPN and CDR2 is SVGIG (reference sequence). CDR3 bases: TGTGCCTGGAGGAGGACGGGAGATAATTCACCCCTCCACTTT. Its translation is CAWRRTGDNSPLHF.

This chain joins TRBV18 and TRBJ2-2; 8 bases align to TRBD1. Trimming at V came to 1 base and at J to 0 bases, leaving 4 bases not matched to a gene. There are 17 residues in the CDR3. In germline, CDR1 is KGHSH, CDR2 LQKENI. CDR3 bases: TGTGCCAGCTCACCACGGGCAGGGGGCGCGAACACCGGGGAGCTGTTTTTT. Amino acid sequence: CASSPRAGGANTGELFF.

This chain joins TRBV29-1 and TRBJ2-3; 8 positions match TRBD2. Per germline, CDR1 SQVTM and CDR2 ANQGSEA. Unmatched junction bases numbered 12, after V lost 5 bases and J lost 5 bases. The CDR3 is 15 amino acids. The CDR3 protein is CSVNFLGLVKDTQYF. DNA of the CDR3: TGCAGCGTTAATTTCCTGGGACTAGTAAAAGATACGCAGTATTTT.

The V gene is TRBV29-1, the J gene TRBJ1-1; D gene uncertain. The CDR3 length is 14 residues. V was trimmed by 7 bases and J by 1 base, leaving 16 bases between them. Germline lookup yields CDR1 SQVTM and CDR2 ANQGSEA. The CDR3 nucleotides read TGCAGCGGAGGAGGGCAGGCTGAGAACACTGAAGCTTTCTTT. This encodes CSGGGQAENTEAFF.

This sequence joins TRBV30 and TRBJ2-5; TRBD2 aligns across 8 bases. There are 11 residues in the CDR3. Trimming cost V 4 bases and J 5 bases; bases outside gene matches: 0. Germline assignment: CDR1 GTSNPN and CDR2 SVGIG (reference sequence). The CDR3 DNA is TGTGCCTGGACTAGCGGGGAGACCCAGTACTTC. Its protein product is CAWTSGETQYF.

The chain has TRBV6-5 and TRBJ1-5; 7 nucleotides match TRBD1. The CDR3 length is 14 residues. The germline V gene encodes CDR1 MNHEY and CDR2 SVGAGI. Unmatched junction bases numbered 7, after V lost 2 bases and J lost 9 bases. CDR3 loop: CASSYRQGNRPQHF. The CDR3 DNA follows: TGTGCCAGCAGTTACAGACAGGGAAACCGGCCCCAGCATTTT.

The chain has TRBV14 and TRBJ1-2; TRBD1 is a possible D gene (6 bases). CDR1 and CDR2 from the germline V gene are SGHDN and FVKESK. The CDR3 is 15 residues long. Trimming stripped 0 bases from V and 5 bases from J, with 13 bases between. This CDR3 reads CASSQDLTGTYGYTF. The CDR3 DNA is TGTGCCAGCAGCCAAGATCTTACAGGGACTTATGGCTACACCTTC.

This rearrangement joins TRBV9 to TRBJ2-5, with TRBD2 identical over 11 bases. Germline lookup yields CDR1 SGDLS and CDR2 YYNGEE. With V trimmed by 3 bases and J by 2 bases, 3 bases remained unmatched. CDR3 length: 15 amino acids. The chain's CDR3 is CASSAGLAVQETQYF. In DNA form, the CDR3 reads TGTGCCAGCAGCGCGGGACTAGCGGTACAAGAGACCCAGTACTTC.

The chain recombines TRBV5-1 with TRBJ2-4; the match to TRBD2 covers 8 bases. Germline V gene sequence: CDR1 SGHRS, CDR2 YFSETQ. CDR3 size: 14 residues. V gave up 0 bases and J gave up 7 bases; unmatched junction bases: 3. CDR3 DNA: TGCGCCAGCAGCTTGGAGTCGGGGGGGAACATTCAGTACTTC. Its translation: CASSLESGGNIQYF. The variable domain in full, with the rest retrieved from reference TRBV5-1 and TRBJ2-4, is KAGVTQTPRYLIKTRGQQVTLSCSPISGHRSVSWYQQTPGQGLQFLFEYFSETQRNKGNFPGRFSGRQFSNSRSEMNVSTLELGDSALYLCASSLESGGNIQYFGAGTRLSVL.

The chain carries TRBV6-2 or TRBV6-3 and TRBJ2-2, with D tentatively TRBD1 or TRBD2 (5 bases each). The CDR3 length is 15 residues. Germline assignment: CDR1 MNHEY and CDR2 SVGEGT. Trimming cost V 6 bases and J 5 bases, with 16 bases left between them. The CDR3: CASSRRTGATGELFF. The CDR3 nucleotides read TGTGCCAGCAGCCGTCGTACCGGGGCTACCGGGGAGCTGTTTTTT.

V and J are TRBV5-6 and TRBJ1-1; D gene uncertain. Trimming removed 4 bases at V and 1 base at J, with 8 bases between. This CDR3 is 13 amino acids long. Germline-derived CDR1 and CDR2 are SGHDT and YYEEEE. As DNA, the CDR3 is TGTGCCAGCAGCAGGACGGAGAACACTGAAGCTTTCTTT. It yields the protein CASSRTENTEAFF.

The gene calls are TRBV9 and TRBJ2-1, with a weak D call TRBD2 (7 bases). The CDR3 consists of 14 residues. CDR1 and CDR2 (germline): SGDLS, YYNGEE. Trimming removed 3 bases from V and 2 bases from J, with 9 bases in between. The CDR3 nucleotides are TGTGCCAGCAGCGGGGGGGGCCCCTACAATGAGCAGTTCTTC. Amino acids: CASSGGGPYNEQFF. Together with reference TRBV9 and TRBJ2-1, the CDR3 gives the full variable domain: DSGVTQTPKHLITATGQRVTLRCSPRSGDLSVYWYQQSLDQGLQFLIQYYNGEERAKGNILERFSAQQFPDLHSELNLSSLELGDSALYFCASSGGGPYNEQFFGPGTRLTVL.

V gene TRBV30 combines with J gene TRBJ1-5; possibly TRBD1 for D (6 bases). Trimming took 2 bases from V and 4 from J, leaving 12 bases between them. CDR1 and CDR2 (germline): GTSNPN, SVGIG (reference sequence). The CDR3 runs 14 residues. For the CDR3, the DNA is TGTGCCTGGAGTCTAAGGGGGGGGAATCAGCCCCAGCATTTT. It yields the protein CAWSLRGGNQPQHF.

The J gene is TRBJ1-3, the V gene TRBV9, with D possibly being TRBD1 (5 bases). V was cut by 3 bases and J by 0 bases, with 10 bases left in between. Germline V gene lookup returns CDR1 SGDLS and CDR2 YYNGEE. This CDR3 spans 15 amino acids. The CDR3 coding sequence is TGTGCCAGCAGCGAGGACATCATCTCTGGAAACACCATATATTTT. This sequence encodes CASSEDIISGNTIYF.

The chain employs TRBV19 and TRBJ1-2; D unresolved. This CDR3 is built from 12 residues. V gave up 0 bases and J gave up 8 bases, with 7 bases separating them. Germline-derived CDR1 and CDR2 are LNHDA and SQIVND (reference sequence). CDR3 in DNA: TGTGCCAGTAGTATAGAAGAATACGGCTACACCTTC. Amino acid sequence: CASSIEEYGYTF. Full variable domain (outside the CDR3, taken from reference TRBV19 and TRBJ1-2): DGGITQSPKYLFRKEGQNVTLSCEQNLNHDAMYWYRQDPGQGLRLIYYSQIVNDFQKGDIAEGYSVSREKKESFPLTVTSAQKNPTAFYLCASSIEEYGYTFGSGTRLTVV.

This chain joins TRBV5-4 and TRBJ2-7; D possibly corresponds to TRBD2 (5 bases). CDR1 and CDR2 (germline): SGHNT, YYREEE (reference sequence). This CDR3 spans 13 amino acids. Trimming took off 3 bases at V and 2 bases at J, with 9 bases between the two ends. The CDR3 is CASSSDSPYEQYF. CDR3 DNA sequence: TGTGCCAGCAGCTCGGACTCGCCCTACGAGCAGTACTTC.

The chain employs TRBV2 and TRBJ1-5; TRBD1 might be the D (6 bases). Germline V gene lookup returns CDR1 SNHLY and CDR2 FYNNEI. The CDR3 consists of 15 residues. The V end lost 4 bases, the J end lost 0 bases, and 10 bases lay between the germline ends. Written as DNA, the CDR3 is TGTGCCAGCAGTGGCGACAGGCTTAGCAATCAGCCCCAGCATTTT. This codes for CASSGDRLSNQPQHF.

In its sample, this clone was seen a few times. The chain carries TRBV7-8 and TRBJ1-2, with D tentatively TRBD1 (5 bases). The V gene's germline CDR1 is SGHVS and CDR2 FQNEAQ. V was shortened by 2 bases and J by 4 bases, with 11 bases between the two germline ends. This CDR3 is 14 amino acids long. The CDR3, as DNA: TGTGCCAGCAGCTTAACGCGACAGAGCTATGGCTACACCTTC. This encodes CASSLTRQSYGYTF.

The count of this clone is one. The CDR3 loop reads CASSERGGENSPLHF. CDR3 nucleotide sequence: TGTGCCAGCAGTGAAAGGGGGGGCGAGAATTCACCCCTCCACTTT. The chain couples TRBV2 to TRBJ1-6, with D tentatively TRBD1 (6 bases). Trimming pared 2 bases from V and 7 bases from J, leaving 12 bases between. This CDR3 is built from 15 residues. The germline V gene encodes CDR1 SNHLY and CDR2 FYNNEI.

The chain recombines TRBV5-1 with TRBJ2-7; 8 bases fit TRBD1. The CDR3 consists of 14 residues. CDR1 is SGHRS, CDR2 YFSETQ, per germline. V shed 4 bases, J shed 2 bases, and the junction held 5 bases outside the gene matches. CDR3: CASSAGQGPYEQYF. CDR3 in DNA: TGCGCCAGCAGCGCCGGACAGGGCCCCTACGAGCAGTACTTC.

The chain combines TRBV10-1 with TRBJ2-1; D ambiguous. The length of the CDR3 is 14 residues. Germline values: CDR1 WNHNN, CDR2 SYGVQD (reference sequence). Trimming left V 4 bases short and J 4 bases short, with 11 bases between. CDR3 DNA sequence: TGCGCCAGCAGTGCCCATTCGACTTACAATGAGCAGTTCTTC. Its translation is CASSAHSTYNEQFF.